These 27 T cell receptor beta chains originate from one sample sequenced in a study of shared clonotypes between healthy human individuals. The table came from immunoSEQ multiplex PCR; TCRdb's copy has only in-frame clones and leaves some out. This sample has 2 million to 2.5 million clones, with approximately 90% found just once. Material: naive CD4+ T cells from PBMCs. Subset noted: CD45RA+ positively selected. The receptors shown here come from a man aged 18-30 years in good health. Some clones in this sample may be carry-over from other donors' samples.

Notes on this clone: The same CDR3 can be traced to other DNA sequences in this sample. V is TRBV5-1 and J is TRBJ1-1, with 9 bases identical to TRBD1. Germline V gene lookup returns CDR1 SGHRS and CDR2 YFSETQ. Germline trimming cut 9 bases from V and 6 bases from J; bases unmatched to any gene: 9. This CDR3 spans 13 amino acids. CDR3: CATSGQGKSEAFF. The CDR3 nucleotides are TGCGCCACCTCCGGACAGGGGAAATCTGAAGCTTTCTTT.

V and J are TRBV21-1 and TRBJ2-1; the table's D gene call, TRBD1, was not cross checked with the DNA. TRBV21-1 is an annotated pseudogene. There are 16 residues in the CDR3. The CDR3 here is CASSKVKGAPYNEQFF. The CDR3 region has the DNA TGTGCCAGCAGCAAAGTTAAGGGGGCACCCTACAATGAGCAGTTCTTC.

The chain joins TRBV5-1 to TRBJ1-2, with D perhaps TRBD1 (6 bases). The CDR3 length is 15 residues. The V end was cut by 4 bases, the J end by 2 bases, with 15 bases between. CDR1 and CDR2 (germline): SGHRS, YFSETQ. This CDR3 reads CASSPGQQVNYGYTF. CDR3 bases: TGCGCCAGCAGCCCCGGACAGCAGGTGAACTATGGCTACACCTTC.

This chain connects TRBV7-3 to TRBJ2-1, with 7 bases matching TRBD1. V gave up 4 bases and J gave up 7 bases; unmatched junction bases: 13. The germline CDR1 and CDR2 sequences are SGHTA and FQGTGA. The CDR3 contains 16 residues. CDR3 sequence: CASSSSGTAGQNEQFF. The CDR3 DNA reads as TGTGCCAGCAGCTCATCCGGGACAGCAGGCCAAAATGAGCAGTTCTTC.

This clone was seen only once. The J gene is TRBJ2-1, the V gene TRBV28, with D tentatively TRBD1 (6 bases). There are 15 residues in the CDR3. V was trimmed by 3 bases and J by 4 bases, leaving 13 bases between them. Germline CDR1 is MDHEN and CDR2 is SYDVKM. The CDR3 here is CASSLAGGQYNEQFF. CDR3 nucleotides: TGTGCCAGCAGTTTGGCAGGCGGACAGTACAATGAGCAGTTCTTC.

The J gene is TRBJ1-5, the V gene TRBV6-1; D is undetermined. The germline V and J ends were trimmed by 2 bases and 2 bases, with 16 bases remaining between them. The CDR3 is made up of 17 amino acids. The germline V gene encodes CDR1 MNHNS and CDR2 SASEGT. This CDR3 reads CASSEMGRAGRNQPQHF. CDR3 bases: TGTGCCAGCAGTGAAATGGGGAGGGCAGGCCGCAATCAGCCCCAGCATTTT.

The rearrangement joins TRBV9 to TRBJ2-5; 12 positions match TRBD2. The CDR3 is 19 amino acids. In germline, CDR1 is SGDLS, CDR2 YYNGEE. After removal of 10 bases from V and 5 bases from J, the junction contained 24 bases not matched to a gene. The CDR3 sequence: CAPVGLAGPEGLLAETQYF. CDR3 nucleotides: TGTGCCCCTGTCGGACTAGCGGGACCGGAGGGCCTATTGGCGGAGACCCAGTACTTC.

The gene calls are TRBV25-1 and TRBJ2-3, with D perhaps TRBD1 (6 bases). The length of the CDR3 is 12 residues. Trimming shortened V by 7 bases and J by 3 bases, and 8 bases separated the two germline ends. CDR1 and CDR2 from the germline V gene are MGHDK and SYGVNS. The CDR3 is CASTRGTDTQYF. The CDR3 DNA reads TGTGCCAGCACAAGGGGGACAGATACGCAGTATTTT.

The genes are TRBV25-1 and TRBJ2-7; TRBD2 matches 8 bases. CDR3 size: 14 residues. V lost 4 bases to trimming and J lost 2 bases; unmatched junction nucleotides: 4. Germline-derived CDR1 and CDR2 are MGHDK and SYGVNS. The CDR3 loop reads CASSGAGGTYEQYF. The CDR3 region has the DNA TGTGCCAGCAGTGGTGCGGGAGGAACCTACGAGCAGTACTTC.

This sequence joins TRBV28 and TRBJ1-2, with D possibly TRBD1 on 6 matching bases. The V gene's germline CDR1 is MDHEN and CDR2 SYDVKM. CDR3 length: 12 amino acids. Trimming cost V 6 bases and J 8 bases, with 13 bases left between them. In DNA form, the CDR3 reads TGTGCCAGCAGGGGGGCAGGGAAGGGCTACACCTTC. Translation: CASRGAGKGYTF.

This clone has a single count. The rearrangement uses TRBV21-1 and TRBJ1-5; the DNA was not compared with TRBD1, the D call given in the table. TRBV21-1 corresponds to a pseudogene. This CDR3 comprises 20 residues. The CDR3 region has the DNA TGTGCCAGCAGCAAGGGCCCACCCGATGGACAGGGGGCTCTCGGTCAGCCCCAGCATTTT. Its protein product is CASSKGPPDGQGALGQPQHF.

The chain combines TRBV7-3 with TRBJ2-7; 8 bases fit TRBD1. Germline V lookup: CDR1 SGHTA, CDR2 FQGTGA. This CDR3 is built from 14 residues. V dropped 5 bases and J dropped 2; count of bases not matched to a gene: 5. The CDR3 bases are TGTGCCAGCAGCGCCGGGACAGGTCCCTACGAGCAGTACTTC. It specifies CASSAGTGPYEQYF.

The rearrangement joins TRBV25-1 to TRBJ1-1; D is uncertain. The length of the CDR3 is 13 residues. Germline V CDR1 and CDR2: MGHDK, SYGVNS. Trimming left V 6 bases short and J 1 base short, with 9 bases between. The CDR3 loop is CASRGAGNTEAFF. The CDR3 DNA sequence: TGTGCCAGCAGGGGAGCAGGGAACACTGAAGCTTTCTTT.

The sample holds one count of this clone. V usage is TRBV28 and J usage is TRBJ2-7; a possible D gene is TRBD2 (7 bases). The V end was cut by 2 bases, the J end by 2 bases, with 13 bases between. The germline V gene has CDR1 MDHEN and CDR2 SYDVKM. This CDR3 comprises 15 residues. CDR3 bases: TGTGCCAGCAGTTTAAGGCGGGGGCGCCCCTACGAGCAGTACTTC. This sequence encodes CASSLRRGRPYEQYF. Using reference TRBV28 and TRBJ2-7 for the parts outside the CDR3, the full variable domain is DVKVTQSSRYLVKRTGEKVFLECVQDMDHENMFWYRQDPGLGLRLIYFSYDVKMKEKGDIPEGYSVSREKKERFSLILESASTNQTSMYLCASSLRRGRPYEQYFGPGTRLTVT.

This clone has a single count. In DNA form, the CDR3 reads TGTGCCAGCAGCCAAGAGACAGACACAGATACGCAGTATTTT. Translation gives CASSQETDTDTQYF. The gene calls are TRBV4-2 and TRBJ2-3; possibly TRBD1 for D (5 bases). V lost 0 bases and J 2 bases, leaving 6 bases between the germline ends. This CDR3 is 14 amino acids long. CDR1 and CDR2 (germline): LGHNA, YNFKEQ.

This chain connects TRBV29-1 to TRBJ1-2, with D uncertain. The CDR3 loop spans 11 amino acids. In germline, CDR1 is SQVTM, CDR2 ANQGSEA. V was cut by 4 bases and J by 7 bases, with 10 bases left in between. CDR3 coding DNA: TGCAGCGTTGCTAGGGCACCTGGCTACACCTTC. Encoded protein: CSVARAPGYTF.

DNA of the CDR3: TGTGCCAGCAGTCGGACAGCCCAAGAAAAACTGTTTTTT. Its protein product is CASSRTAQEKLFF. V is TRBV28 and J is TRBJ1-4; D possibly corresponds to TRBD1 (6 bases). V was trimmed by 5 bases and J by 8 bases, leaving 12 bases between them. CDR1 is MDHEN and CDR2 is SYDVKM in the germline V gene. There are 13 residues in the CDR3.

This chain connects TRBV28 to TRBJ2-7; 10 bases line up with TRBD2. V shed 4 bases, J shed 3 bases, and the junction held 9 bases outside the gene matches. This CDR3 comprises 16 residues. Germline CDR1 is MDHEN and CDR2 is SYDVKM. Here the CDR3 reads CASSSPPSGRIYEQYF. In DNA form, the CDR3 reads TGTGCCAGCAGTTCACCACCTAGCGGGAGAATCTACGAGCAGTACTTC.

This chain joins TRBV18 and TRBJ2-2; possible D gene TRBD2, 6 bases. V was pared by 5 bases and J by 8 bases, with 18 bases between. CDR1 is KGHSH and CDR2 is LQKENI in the germline V gene. This CDR3 has 15 residues. CDR3 loop: CASSMGTAGGGELFF. In DNA, the CDR3 is TGTGCCAGCTCAATGGGGACTGCCGGAGGTGGGGAGCTGTTTTTT.

This clone has just a few counts. The chain couples TRBV7-8 to TRBJ1-5; unclear D gene. The CDR3 runs 12 residues. Trimming removed 5 bases at V and 11 bases at J, with 13 bases between. CDR1 and CDR2 from the germline V gene are SGHVS and FQNEAQ. CDR3 DNA sequence: TGTGCCAGCAGCCCAAGGGTTGGGACCCAGCATTTT. It is translated as CASSPRVGTQHF.

About this clone: Within the sample, other DNA sequences also encode this same CDR3. V usage is TRBV5-1 and J usage is TRBJ1-2; 10 bases agree with TRBD1. J was trimmed by 3 bases and V by 2 bases; bases with no gene match: 1. The CDR3 has 14 amino acids. The V gene's germline CDR1 is SGHRS and CDR2 YFSETQ. The CDR3: CASSLGQGDYGYTF. In DNA form, the CDR3 reads TGCGCCAGCAGCTTAGGACAGGGGGACTATGGCTACACCTTC. Variable domain in full (rest from reference TRBV5-1 and TRBJ1-2): KAGVTQTPRYLIKTRGQQVTLSCSPISGHRSVSWYQQTPGQGLQFLFEYFSETQRNKGNFPGRFSGRQFSNSRSEMNVSTLELGDSALYLCASSLGQGDYGYTFGSGTRLTVV.

Only a few counts were recorded for this clone. Sequence at one end of the junction differs from germline and may be a read error. This chain links TRBV7-8 with TRBJ1-2; a possible D gene is TRBD1 (5 bases). This CDR3 is 13 amino acids long. Germline V gives CDR1 SGHVS, CDR2 FQNEAQ. The CDR3 is CASSSGPGLPVVF. The DNA of the CDR3 is TGTGCCAGCAGCTCGGGTCCGGGACTGCCGGTCGTCTTC. Complete variable domain (other parts from reference TRBV7-8 and TRBJ1-2): GAGVSQSPRYKVAKRGQDVALRCDPISGHVSLFWYQQALGQGPEFLTYFQNEAQLDKSGLPSDRFFAERPEGSVSTLKIQRTQQEDSAVYLCASSSGPGLPVVFGSGTRLTVV.

Worth noting for this clone: Possible read error: a much larger clone is one base away. The V call is TRBV7-3, the J call TRBJ1-1; D call uncertain. The V gene's germline CDR1 is SGHTA and CDR2 FQGTGA. The germline V and J ends were trimmed by 2 bases and 1 base, with 2 bases remaining between them. The CDR3 is 12 residues long. Here the CDR3 DNA reads TGTGCCAGCAGCTTACAGAACACTGAAGCTTTCTTT. It encodes CASSLQNTEAFF.

Regarding this clone: Different DNA sequences within this sample yield the same CDR3. The CDR3 DNA follows: TGCGCCAGCAGCCCCGGAGGGGAGACCCAGTACTTC. As protein: CASSPGGETQYF. The chain is built from TRBV5-1 and TRBJ2-5, with D perhaps matching TRBD2 (6 bases). Germline V gives CDR1 SGHRS, CDR2 YFSETQ. This CDR3 is 12 amino acids long. Trimming left V 4 bases short and J 5 bases short, with 9 bases between.

The chain uses TRBV23-1 and TRBJ1-4, with a weak D call TRBD1 (6 bases). TRBV23-1 is known as an ORF, though its function is uncertain. This CDR3 has 15 residues. Between the trimmed V and J ends, which lost 3 bases and 8 bases, there was a span of 16 bases. Here the CDR3 DNA reads TGCGCCAGCAGTCACCATCCAGGGGCGAGGGAAAAACTGTTTTTT. Its protein is CASSHHPGAREKLFF.

This rearrangement joins TRBV7-9 to TRBJ2-1; 10 bases match TRBD2. CDR3 length: 17 residues. V was clipped by 5 bases and J by 4 bases; unmatched bases: 11. Germline V CDR1 and CDR2: SEHNR, FQNEAQ (reference sequence). The CDR3 loop is CASSPRLAGVEYNEQFF. The CDR3 region has the DNA TGTGCCAGCAGCCCCCGGCTAGCGGGAGTGGAATACAATGAGCAGTTCTTC.

This clone was found once. The genes are TRBV10-3 and TRBJ1-4; D remains unclear. Trimming left V 10 bases short and J 5 bases short, with 14 bases between. Germline V gene sequence: CDR1 ENHRY, CDR2 SYGVKD. The length of the CDR3 is 13 residues. CDR3 nucleotide sequence: TGTGCCACTCGACCGGGTGCAAATGAAAAACTGTTTTTT. Translating it yields CATRPGANEKLFF.